The source of this T cell receptor (beta chain) is a study of blood T cell repertoires in COVID-19. The overall study: COVID-19 samples collected from the United States, Italy and Spain covered acute and convalescent phases. Sources were T cells, B-cell-depleted T cells, or PBMCs; the material itself was cDNA or gDNA.

The V and J ends lost 6 bases and 4 bases, in that order; junction bases with no gene match: 5. The CDR3 has 15 amino acids. CDR1 is KGHDR and CDR2 is SFDVKD in the germline V gene. Methods used by the authors: Nucleated cell number was recorded as an estimate derived from reference gene primer amplification. Assay: immunoSEQ multiplex PCR; the TCRdb copy retains only in-frame clones and omits some. The D gene and trimming were derived from the DNA, and the V and J assignments and clone size from that table. Of 100,000 to 150,000 clones listed, just under 80% are singletons. Sequenced input: peripheral blood. This TCR was sampled from a human donor in a cohort sampled during active COVID-19. This chain uses TRBV24-1 with TRBJ2-3; TRBD2 matches at 11 bases. The CDR3 reads CATSPLTSGADTQYF. The CDR3 DNA follows: TGTGCCACCAGTCCCTTGACTAGCGGGGCAGATACGCAGTATTTT.